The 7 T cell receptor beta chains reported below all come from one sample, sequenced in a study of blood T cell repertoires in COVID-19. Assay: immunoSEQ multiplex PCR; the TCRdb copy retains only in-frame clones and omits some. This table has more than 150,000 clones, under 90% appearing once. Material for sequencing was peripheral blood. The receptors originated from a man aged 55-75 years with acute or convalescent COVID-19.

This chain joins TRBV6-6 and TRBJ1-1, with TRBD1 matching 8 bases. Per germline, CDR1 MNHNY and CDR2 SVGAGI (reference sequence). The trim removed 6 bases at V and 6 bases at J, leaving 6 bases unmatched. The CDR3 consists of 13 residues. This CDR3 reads CASSMDRVAEAFF. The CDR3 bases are TGTGCCAGCAGCATGGACAGGGTCGCTGAAGCTTTCTTT.

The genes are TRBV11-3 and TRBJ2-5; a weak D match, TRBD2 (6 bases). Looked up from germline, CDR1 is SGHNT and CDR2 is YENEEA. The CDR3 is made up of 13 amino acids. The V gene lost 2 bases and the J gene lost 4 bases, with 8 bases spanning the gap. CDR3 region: CASSLLGGETQYF. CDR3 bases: TGTGCCAGCAGCTTATTGGGGGGAGAGACCCAGTACTTC.

This CDR3 reads CASKVSMAAEAFF. The CDR3 DNA reads as TGCGCCAGCAAAGTTAGTATGGCGGCTGAAGCTTTCTTT. The V and J genes are TRBV5-1 and TRBJ1-1; unclear D gene. V was shortened by 6 bases and J by 6 bases, with 15 bases between the two germline ends. CDR1 is SGHRS, CDR2 YFSETQ, per germline. The CDR3 has 13 residues.

The chain's CDR3 is CATADRGYNSPLHF. CDR3 sequence (DNA): TGTGCCACCGCGGACAGGGGGTATAATTCACCCCTCCACTTT. V and J are TRBV6-1 and TRBJ1-6, with 10 bases identical to TRBD1. V gave up 10 bases and J gave up 4 bases; unmatched junction bases: 4. The CDR3 loop spans 14 amino acids. Germline assignment: CDR1 MNHNS and CDR2 SASEGT.

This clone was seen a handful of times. Here the CDR3 DNA reads TGCGCCAGCAGCACCGGCATCGTTTCTAGCGGGAGGGGTAATGAGCAGTTCTTC. This codes for CASSTGIVSSGRGNEQFF. V and J are TRBV5-1 and TRBJ2-1, with 12 bases aligning to TRBD2. Germline V gene lookup returns CDR1 SGHRS and CDR2 YFSETQ. Trimming took 4 bases from V and 7 from J; bases not matched to a gene: 15. There are 18 residues in the CDR3. The entire variable domain, with the rest obtained from reference TRBV5-1 and TRBJ2-1, is as follows: KAGVTQTPRYLIKTRGQQVTLSCSPISGHRSVSWYQQTPGQGLQFLFEYFSETQRNKGNFPGRFSGRQFSNSRSEMNVSTLELGDSALYLCASSTGIVSSGRGNEQFFGPGTRLTVL.

CDR3 coding DNA: TGCAGTGCTAGTCAGCGGGAGCAGTTCTTC. Translation: CSASQREQFF. V and J are TRBV20-1 and TRBJ2-1; maybe TRBD2 (5 bases). Trimming stripped 3 bases from V and 10 bases from J, with 7 bases between. This CDR3 is built from 10 residues. CDR1 is DFQATT and CDR2 is SNEGSKA in the germline V gene (reference sequence).

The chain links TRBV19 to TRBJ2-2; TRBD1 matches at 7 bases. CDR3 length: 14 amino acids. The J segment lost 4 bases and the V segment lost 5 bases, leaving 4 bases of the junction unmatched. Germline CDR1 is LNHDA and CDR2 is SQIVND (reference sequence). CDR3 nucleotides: TGTGCCAGTAGTCCCCGACAGGGCACCGGGGAGCTGTTTTTT. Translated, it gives CASSPRQGTGELFF.